The clone carrying this TCR beta chain was detected ten times or more. What it binds is not known. With 7 bases clipped from V and 6 bases from J, the junction kept 8 bases outside the gene matches. This CDR3 has 14 residues. These data originate in a study of metastatic and nonmetastatic thyroid tumors. Background on the study: Malignant thyroid and benign thyroid patients provided blood and tumor or nodule tissue whose repertoires were compared.

Study conclusions and caveats: Benign nodules reportedly had significantly lower TCR beta diversity than malignant thyroid tumors in blood and tumor.

Source study methods: Between-group CDR3 differences, defined by clinicopathological status, yielded a distant-metastasis classifier for papillary thyroid cancer. TCRdb re-called clones from the PCR reads using MiXCR. The authors' filters were not applied to this entry. Found here are tens of thousands of clones, roughly 15% of them singletons; the top ten hold about 15%. Every patient was untreated before thyroid surgery. Specimen: tumor tissue. This sequence originates from a female donor with papillary thyroid cancer or a benign thyroid nodule (not recorded which). Some clones in this sample may be carry-over from other donors' samples. This chain connects TRBV12-3 or TRBV12-4 to TRBJ2-1, with 8 bases aligning to TRBD2. The CDR3 sequence is CASTSRGGPNEQFF. CDR3 nucleotides: TGTGCCAGCACCTCTCGGGGGGGCCCCAATGAGCAGTTCTTC.